The rows below give T cell receptor beta chains drawn from one sample of a study of T cells expressing NK-cell markers. With the 5' RACE reads reprocessed, TCRdb shows one record per CDR3 protein and no DNA. The table lists approximately 460,000 distinct CDR3 sequences. The source material was blood T cells: a sorted CD56 or NKG2C T cell subset, CD4+ or CD8+ T cells, or bulk PBMC T cells (not recorded which). Every receptor here comes from a woman aged 18 to 75 in good health. Each CDR3 is given with its conserved first and last residue.

j_gene,v_gene,CDR3aa
TRBJ2-7,TRBV7-9,CASSLFSGQFYEQYF
TRBJ1-2,TRBV20-1,CSASKVDYGYTF
TRBJ1-5,TRBV20-1,CSARVGEANQPQHF
TRBJ2-5,TRBV27,CASSLSWGNQETQYF
TRBJ2-7,TRBV6-5,CATTVTKYRDYEQYF
TRBJ1-2,TRBV12-3/TRBV12-4,CASTLGRGGYTF
TRBJ1-5,TRBV28,CASSPGGPQHF
TRBJ2-5,TRBV27,CASSLGQGSRETQYF
TRBJ1-1,TRBV30,CARERRNTEAFF
TRBJ2-1,TRBV20-1,CSARVQTTLGEQFF
TRBJ2-1,TRBV10-3,CATGTSGASSYNEQFF
TRBJ1-4,TRBV12-3/TRBV12-4,CASSWGQGANEKLFF
TRBJ2-7,TRBV6-5,CASSFTGGYEQYF
TRBJ2-7,TRBV15,CATKQGAAQYF
TRBJ1-1,TRBV9,CASSVGQGNTEAFF
TRBJ2-1,TRBV6-1,CASSNSGAAYNEQFF
TRBJ2-1,TRBV7-9,CASSLVQRFRNEQFF
TRBJ2-3,TRBV12-3/TRBV12-4,CASSRLTSGSTDTQYF